This entry concerns a single T cell receptor beta chain. Sequencing used immunoSEQ multiplex PCR; TCRdb keeps in-frame clones, though not all of them. This table has about 77,000 clones, 80% to 90% appearing once. This sample is part of a study of OX40 agonist ivuxolimab in advanced cancers. Study background: Age averaged about 60 years (range roughly 23 to 79), and 82.7% were male.

The sequence was collected from an adult with an advanced solid tumor such as melanoma, head and neck, liver or kidney cancer. The starting material was CD4+ or CD8+ T cells sorted from blood, obtained in a trial of the OX40 agonist ivuxolimab.

DNA for the CDR3: TGTGCCAGCAGTGAATTGGGGGGACCGAGAGAGACCCAGTACTTC. This gives the protein CASSELGGPRETQYF. V and J are TRBV25-1 and TRBJ2-5; D is possibly TRBD2 (6 bases). The CDR3 totals 15 residues. The V gene lost 1 base and the J gene lost 4 bases, with 13 bases spanning the gap. The germline V gene encodes CDR1 MGHDK and CDR2 SYGVNS.